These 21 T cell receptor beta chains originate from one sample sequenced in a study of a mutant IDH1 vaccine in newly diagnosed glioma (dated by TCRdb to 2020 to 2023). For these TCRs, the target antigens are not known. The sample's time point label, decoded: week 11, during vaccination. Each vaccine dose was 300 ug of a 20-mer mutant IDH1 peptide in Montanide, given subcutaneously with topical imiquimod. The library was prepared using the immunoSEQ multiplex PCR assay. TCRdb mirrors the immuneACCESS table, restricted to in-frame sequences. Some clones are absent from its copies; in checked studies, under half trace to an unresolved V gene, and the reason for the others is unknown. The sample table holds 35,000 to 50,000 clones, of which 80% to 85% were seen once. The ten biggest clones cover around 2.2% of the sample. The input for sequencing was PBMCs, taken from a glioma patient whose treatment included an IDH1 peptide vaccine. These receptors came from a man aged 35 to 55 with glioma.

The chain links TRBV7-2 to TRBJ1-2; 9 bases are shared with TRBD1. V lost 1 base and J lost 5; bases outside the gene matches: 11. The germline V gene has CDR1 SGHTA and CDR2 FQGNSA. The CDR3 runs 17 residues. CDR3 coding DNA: TGTGCCAGCAGCTTAGTAGCGACTGGACAGGGGAAATATGGCTACACCTTC. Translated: CASSLVATGQGKYGYTF.

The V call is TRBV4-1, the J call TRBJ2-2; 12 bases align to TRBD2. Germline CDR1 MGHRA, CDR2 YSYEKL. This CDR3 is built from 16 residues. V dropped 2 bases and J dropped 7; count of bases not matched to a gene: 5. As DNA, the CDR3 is TGCGCCAGCAGCCAATCCCTAGCGGGAGGGAACGGGGAGCTGTTTTTT. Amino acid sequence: CASSQSLAGGNGELFF.

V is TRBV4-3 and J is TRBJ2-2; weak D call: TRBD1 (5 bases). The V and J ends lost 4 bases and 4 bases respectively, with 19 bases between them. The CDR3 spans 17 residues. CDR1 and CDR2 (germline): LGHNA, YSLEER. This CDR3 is CASSRPSGPLGTGELFF. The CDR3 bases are TGCGCCAGCAGCCGCCCCTCAGGGCCGCTAGGCACCGGGGAGCTGTTTTTT.

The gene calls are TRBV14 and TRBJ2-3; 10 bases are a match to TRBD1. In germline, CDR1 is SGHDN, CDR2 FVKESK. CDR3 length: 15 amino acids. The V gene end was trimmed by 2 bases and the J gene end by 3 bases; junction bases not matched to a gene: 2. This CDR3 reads CASSQRDRGTDTQYF. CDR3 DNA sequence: TGTGCCAGCAGCCAACGGGACAGGGGAACAGATACGCAGTATTTT.

The CDR3 DNA reads TGTGCCAGCAGCTGGGGGGACGAGCAGTACTTC. Its translation: CASSWGDEQYF. The chain recombines TRBV5-4 with TRBJ2-7; D is possibly TRBD2 (6 bases). Trimming took off 3 bases at V and 5 bases at J, with 6 bases between the two ends. Looked up from germline, CDR1 is SGHNT and CDR2 is YYREEE (reference sequence). This CDR3 is built from 11 residues.

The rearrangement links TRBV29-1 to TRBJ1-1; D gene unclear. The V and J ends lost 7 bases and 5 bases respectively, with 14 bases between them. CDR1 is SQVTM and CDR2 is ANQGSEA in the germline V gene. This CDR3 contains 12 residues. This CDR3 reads CSASGVVTEAFF. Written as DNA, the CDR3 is TGCAGCGCCTCCGGGGTCGTGACTGAAGCTTTCTTT.

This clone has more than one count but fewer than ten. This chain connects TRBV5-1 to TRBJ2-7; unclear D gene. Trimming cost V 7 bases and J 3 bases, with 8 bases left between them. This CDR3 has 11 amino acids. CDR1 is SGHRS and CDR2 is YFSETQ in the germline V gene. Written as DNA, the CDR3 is TGCGCCAGCCCCGTCTACTACGAGCAGTACTTC. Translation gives CASPVYYEQYF.

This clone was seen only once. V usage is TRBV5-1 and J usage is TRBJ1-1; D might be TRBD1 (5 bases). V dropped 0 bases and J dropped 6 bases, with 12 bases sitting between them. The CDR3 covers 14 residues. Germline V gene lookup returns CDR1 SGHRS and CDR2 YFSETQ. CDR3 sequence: CASSLAPGGSEAFF. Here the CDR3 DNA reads TGCGCCAGCAGCTTGGCTCCGGGGGGATCTGAAGCTTTCTTT.

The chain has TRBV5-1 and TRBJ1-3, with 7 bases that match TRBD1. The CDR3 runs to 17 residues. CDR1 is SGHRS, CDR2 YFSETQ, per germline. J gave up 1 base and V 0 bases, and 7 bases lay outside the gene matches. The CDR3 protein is CASSLAWSRGSGNTIYF. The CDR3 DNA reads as TGCGCCAGCAGCTTGGCGTGGTCCAGGGGGTCTGGAAACACCATATATTTT.

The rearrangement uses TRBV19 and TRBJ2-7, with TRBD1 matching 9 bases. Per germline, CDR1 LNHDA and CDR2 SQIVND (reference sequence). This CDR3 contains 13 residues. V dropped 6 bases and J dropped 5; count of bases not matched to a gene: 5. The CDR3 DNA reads TGTGCCAGTAGCCCCTGGGACAGGGACGAGCAGTACTTC. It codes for CASSPWDRDEQYF.

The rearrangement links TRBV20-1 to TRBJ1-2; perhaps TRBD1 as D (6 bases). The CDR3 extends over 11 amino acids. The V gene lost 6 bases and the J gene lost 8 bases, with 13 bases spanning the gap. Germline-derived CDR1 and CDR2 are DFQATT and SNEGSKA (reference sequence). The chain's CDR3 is CSANARGGYTF. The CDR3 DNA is TGCAGTGCAAACGCGAGGGGGGGCTACACCTTC.

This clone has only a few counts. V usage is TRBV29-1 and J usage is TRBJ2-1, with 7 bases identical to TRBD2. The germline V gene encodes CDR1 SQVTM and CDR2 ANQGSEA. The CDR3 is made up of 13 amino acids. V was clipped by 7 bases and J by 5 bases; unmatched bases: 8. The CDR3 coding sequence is TGCAGCGGGGGGGGACGGCCAAACAATGAGCAGTTCTTC. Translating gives CSGGGRPNNEQFF.

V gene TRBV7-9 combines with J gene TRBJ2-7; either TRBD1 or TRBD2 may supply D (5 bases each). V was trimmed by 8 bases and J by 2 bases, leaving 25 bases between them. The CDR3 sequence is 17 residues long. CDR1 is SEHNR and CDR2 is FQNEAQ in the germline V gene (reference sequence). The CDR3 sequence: CASLGPVPGRLTYEQYF. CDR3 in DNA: TGTGCCAGCCTGGGTCCGGTCCCGGGACGCCTAACCTACGAGCAGTACTTC.

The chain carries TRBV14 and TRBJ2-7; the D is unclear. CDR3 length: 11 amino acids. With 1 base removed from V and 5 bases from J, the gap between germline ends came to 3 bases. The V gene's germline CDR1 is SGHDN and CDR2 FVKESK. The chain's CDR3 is CASSQVNEQYF. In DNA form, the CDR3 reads TGTGCCAGCAGCCAAGTAAACGAGCAGTACTTC.

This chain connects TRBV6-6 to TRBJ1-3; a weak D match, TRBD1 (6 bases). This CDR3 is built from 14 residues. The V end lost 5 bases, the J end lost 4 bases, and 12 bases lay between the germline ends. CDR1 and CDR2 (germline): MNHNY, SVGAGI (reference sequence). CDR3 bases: TGTGCCAGCAGTGGGACTGGGGGCGGAAACACCATATATTTT. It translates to CASSGTGGGNTIYF.

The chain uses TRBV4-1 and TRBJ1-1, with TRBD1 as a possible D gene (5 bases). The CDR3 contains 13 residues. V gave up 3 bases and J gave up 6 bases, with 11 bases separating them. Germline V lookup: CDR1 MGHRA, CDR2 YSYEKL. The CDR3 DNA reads TGCGCCAGCAGCCATGGGGCGGGGGCTGAAGCTTTCTTT. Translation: CASSHGAGAEAFF.

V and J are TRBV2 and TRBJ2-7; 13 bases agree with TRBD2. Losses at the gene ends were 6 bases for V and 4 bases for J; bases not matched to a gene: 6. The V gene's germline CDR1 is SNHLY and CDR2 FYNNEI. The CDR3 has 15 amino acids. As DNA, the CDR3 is TGTGCCAGCAGCGTTGGACTAGCGGGAGTGTACGAGCAGTACTTC. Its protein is CASSVGLAGVYEQYF.

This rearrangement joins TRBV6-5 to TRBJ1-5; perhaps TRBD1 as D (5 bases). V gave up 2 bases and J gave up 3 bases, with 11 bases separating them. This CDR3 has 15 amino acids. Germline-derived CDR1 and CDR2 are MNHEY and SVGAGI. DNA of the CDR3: TGTGCCAGCAGTTACCGTTCGGACACCAATCAGCCCCAGCATTTT. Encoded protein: CASSYRSDTNQPQHF.

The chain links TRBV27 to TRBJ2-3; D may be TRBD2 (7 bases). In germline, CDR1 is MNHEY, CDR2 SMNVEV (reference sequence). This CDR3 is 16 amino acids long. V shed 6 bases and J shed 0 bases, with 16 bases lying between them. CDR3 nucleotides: TGTGCCAGCAGGAGGGGGACTAAGACTAGCACAGATACGCAGTATTTT. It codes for CASRRGTKTSTDTQYF.

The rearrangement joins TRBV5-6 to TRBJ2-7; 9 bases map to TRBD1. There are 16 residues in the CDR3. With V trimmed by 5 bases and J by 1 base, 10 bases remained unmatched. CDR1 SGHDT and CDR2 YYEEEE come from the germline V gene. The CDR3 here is CASRPQGAGDSYEQYF. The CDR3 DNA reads TGTGCCAGCAGGCCACAGGGGGCTGGGGATTCCTACGAGCAGTACTTC.

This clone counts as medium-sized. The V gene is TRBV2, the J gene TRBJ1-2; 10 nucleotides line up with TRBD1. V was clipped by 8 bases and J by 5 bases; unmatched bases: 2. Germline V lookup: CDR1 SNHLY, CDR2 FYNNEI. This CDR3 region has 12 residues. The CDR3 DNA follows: TGTGCCAGCGCGGGACAGGGGTATGGCTACACCTTC. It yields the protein CASAGQGYGYTF.